These T cell receptor beta chains were read from a single sample in a study of blood T cells in healthy people across ages. In TCRdb, the 5' RACE reads were re-called with MiXCR into one record per CDR3 protein. The table records some 640,000 distinct CDR3 sequences, roughly 50% of them present only once. Material: blood. These receptors were taken from a woman in her fifties or sixties in good health. Each CDR3 is given with its conserved first and last residue. The D gene is left open where the match is weak. Not all rows give a size; the values are once, few, many and, for expanded clones, a class.

cdr3_nt	cdr3_aa	v_call	j_call	d_call	clone_size
TGTGCCAGCGGCCCAAGAGGGGGGGGCTATGGCTACACCTTC	CASGPRGGGYGYTF	TRBV5-6	TRBJ1-2	NA	NA
TGTGCCAGCAGCACCGGGACAGACCCGTCCTATGGCTACACCTTC	CASSTGTDPSYGYTF	TRBV5-4	TRBJ1-2	TRBD1	NA
TGTGCCGGGAGACGGGATGGGGATGAGCAGTTCTTC	CAGRRDGDEQFF	TRBV30	TRBJ2-1	NA	few
TGCGCCAGCAGCCCAGGAGGGGACCAAAACATTCAGTACTTC	CASSPGGDQNIQYF	TRBV5-1	TRBJ2-4	NA	few
TGTGCCAGCAGTTTTTTGCGTGGCTACACCTTC	CASSFLRGYTF	TRBV28	TRBJ1-2	NA	NA
TGTGCCAGCTCACCACTAGCGGGAGGGTACCAAGAGACCCAGTACTTC	CASSPLAGGYQETQYF	TRBV18	TRBJ2-5	TRBD2	NA
TGTGCCAGCAGCCAAGATTATGATAGCAATCAGCCCCAGCATTTT	CASSQDYDSNQPQHF	TRBV3-1	TRBJ1-5	NA	NA
TGCGCTAGTAACTTTGGGATCCCCCGGGAACAGCAGTTCTTC	CASNFGIPREQQFF	TRBV5-1	TRBJ2-1	NA	NA
TGTGCCAGCAGTTACAAGGGGATGAACACTGAAGCTTTCTTT	CASSYKGMNTEAFF	TRBV6-2/TRBV6-3	TRBJ1-1	NA	NA
TGCAGTGCTAGAGACCCGGGGCAGTTCGCAGATACGCAGTATTTT	CSARDPGQFADTQYF	TRBV20-1	TRBJ2-3	NA	NA
TGCAGTGCTAGAGATCCAAGGAAGGGAGAGACCCAGTACTTC	CSARDPRKGETQYF	TRBV20-1	TRBJ2-5	NA	NA
TGTGCCAGCAGAACTGGGGGGGTAGCGGGGGAGTATGAGCAGTTCTTC	CASRTGGVAGEYEQFF	TRBV6-6	TRBJ2-1	TRBD2	NA
TGTGCCAGCAGCTCCGACGACAGGGTGGACGATGAGCAGTTCTTC	CASSSDDRVDDEQFF	TRBV7-3	TRBJ2-1	TRBD1	NA
TGCGCCAGCAGCCAAGAACTTCTAGCGGGGAGCTCTGGGGCCAACGTCCTGACTTTC	CASSQELLAGSSGANVLTF	TRBV4-3	TRBJ2-6	TRBD2	NA
TGCAGCGTTGAAGGGCCGGCCTCGGGGTACGAGCAGTACTTC	CSVEGPASGYEQYF	TRBV29-1	TRBJ2-7	NA	few
TGTGCCAGCAGCATTAGGGCGTCTAGCGGGAGCTCCTACGAGCAGTACTTC	CASSIRASSGSSYEQYF	TRBV7-2	TRBJ2-7	TRBD2	NA
TGTGCCAGCAGTTACTCGCACATGGACTCCTACGAGCAGTACTTC	CASSYSHMDSYEQYF	TRBV6-5	TRBJ2-7	NA	NA
TGTGCCAGCAGTCCCGGGACTAGCGGGAGAACAGGCCAAGAGACCCAGTACTTC	CASSPGTSGRTGQETQYF	TRBV11-2	TRBJ2-5	TRBD2	NA
TGTGCCAGCAGACCCGGGGGGACAGGGTCCTCTGGGGCCAACGTCCTGACTTTC	CASRPGGTGSSGANVLTF	TRBV28	TRBJ2-6	TRBD1	few
TGCAGCGTTGTGGGGGACAGGGACGATTATGGCTACACCTTC	CSVVGDRDDYGYTF	TRBV29-1	TRBJ1-2	TRBD1	NA
TGCGCCAGACCCGGGACAGGGGCCTCCTACTACGAGCAGTACTTC	CARPGTGASYYEQYF	TRBV10-1	TRBJ2-7	TRBD1	NA
TGTGCCAGCAGTTTACAGGGGGCGCGTCACTATGGCTACACCTTC	CASSLQGARHYGYTF	TRBV28	TRBJ1-2	TRBD1	NA
TGTGCCAGCAGTTTATCGATACAGGGGGGCTACAATGAGCAGTTCTTC	CASSLSIQGGYNEQFF	TRBV27	TRBJ2-1	TRBD1	NA
TGTGCCACCGGGACTAGCGGGGAGACCCAGTACTTC	CATGTSGETQYF	TRBV10-3	TRBJ2-5	TRBD2	NA
TGCAGTGCCCCTGAGCGGGAGTGGTCCTACAATGAGCAGTTCTTC	CSAPEREWSYNEQFF	TRBV20-1	TRBJ2-1	TRBD2	NA
TGTGCCAGCATTGAGGGAGGCGCTGAAGCTTTCTTT	CASIEGGAEAFF	TRBV12-3/TRBV12-4	TRBJ1-1	NA	few
TGTGCCAGCAGTTTGGTGCGCCCAGATACGCAGTATTTT	CASSLVRPDTQYF	TRBV12-3/TRBV12-4	TRBJ2-3	NA	NA
TGCGCCAGCGGCTACAGCGGGAGGGCCATCTACAATGAGCAGTTCTTC	CASGYSGRAIYNEQFF	TRBV5-1	TRBJ2-1	TRBD2	NA
TGCGCCAGCAGCTTGGTGGGGAGCAACGAGCAGTACTTC	CASSLVGSNEQYF	TRBV5-1	TRBJ2-7	NA	few
TGTGCCAGCAGCTCCGGGGTAGCGACAACCTACGAGCAGTACTTC	CASSSGVATTYEQYF	TRBV7-3	TRBJ2-7	NA	few
TGCAGTGCTAGAGATCTTCGACATTACAATGAGCAGTTCTTC	CSARDLRHYNEQFF	TRBV20-1	TRBJ2-1	NA	few
TGTGCCATCAGTCGGACTAGCGAATCCTACGAGCAGTACTTC	CAISRTSESYEQYF	TRBV10-3	TRBJ2-7	TRBD2	NA
TGTGCCAGCAGTTTAGACAGGGGAGTTAGGACCCAGTACTTC	CASSLDRGVRTQYF	TRBV12-3/TRBV12-4	TRBJ2-5	TRBD1	NA
TGTGCCAGCAGCCGCCTGCTAGGCGCTAGTCAGTACTTC	CASSRLLGASQYF	TRBV11-2	TRBJ2-4	NA	NA
TGTGCCAGTAGCTTAGGCCTCCAGACGGGGCGGTACTTC	CASSLGLQTGRYF	TRBV13	TRBJ2-5	NA	NA
TGCGCCAGCAGCCTCTACCGGGACAGGGGCAATGAGCAGTACTTC	CASSLYRDRGNEQYF	TRBV4-3	TRBJ2-7	TRBD1	NA
TGCAGTGCTAGACCAGGGACTAACTATGGCTACACCTTC	CSARPGTNYGYTF	TRBV20-1	TRBJ1-2	NA	NA
TGTGCCAGCAGTTCTCCTGGACAACCATTTACCTACGAGCAGTACTTC	CASSSPGQPFTYEQYF	TRBV7-9	TRBJ2-7	NA	NA
TGCGCCAGCAGCTTGGGTTATGAGACCCAGTACTTC	CASSLGYETQYF	TRBV5-1	TRBJ2-5	NA	few
TGCAGTGCTCCGCGGACAGGTCAAGAGACCCAGTACTTC	CSAPRTGQETQYF	TRBV20-1	TRBJ2-5	TRBD1	NA
TGCAGCGTAACGGGGAATACCAATGAGCAGTTCTTC	CSVTGNTNEQFF	TRBV29-1	TRBJ2-1	NA	NA
TGTGCCAGCAGCCCTAAGGCGAGGGGAGAGGGGACAGATACGCAGTATTTT	CASSPKARGEGTDTQYF	TRBV7-2	TRBJ2-3	NA	NA
TGCGCCAGCAGAGTAGGGGGCGCAGAGACCCAGTACTTC	CASRVGGAETQYF	TRBV5-1	TRBJ2-5	TRBD1	NA
TGCAGTGCTAGAGATCTGGAGCGGGGAGGGCAAGAGACCCAGTACTTC	CSARDLERGGQETQYF	TRBV20-1	TRBJ2-5	TRBD2	few
TGTGCCTGGACAGCAGGGGGCAGGTTACCCCTCCACTTT	CAWTAGGRLPLHF	TRBV30	TRBJ1-6	TRBD1	NA
TGTGCCAGCAGTTTATCTCCGCAAGGCGGTAGCCAGTACTTC	CASSLSPQGGSQYF	TRBV27	TRBJ2-5	NA	few
TGTGCCAGCAGTTTCCACTCGCTTGGCTCTGAAGCTTTCTTT	CASSFHSLGSEAFF	TRBV28	TRBJ1-1	NA	NA